Shown below are 22 T cell receptor beta chains from a single sample sequenced in a study of blood T cell repertoires in COVID-19. Libraries were prepared by immunoSEQ multiplex PCR; TCRdb keeps only in-frame clonotypes and omits some of them. Among 200,000 to 250,000 clones listed, nearly 90% were seen once. Input material: peripheral blood. Source of these receptors: a woman aged 18-29 years who had recovered from COVID-19.

V is TRBV5-6 and J is TRBJ1-2, with 7 positions matching TRBD1. Germline CDR1 and CDR2: SGHDT and YYEEEE. This CDR3 is 15 amino acids long. J was trimmed by 1 base and V by 2 bases; bases with no gene match: 5. This CDR3 is CASSFRDRNNYGYTF. The CDR3 region has the DNA TGTGCCAGCAGCTTTCGGGACAGAAATAACTATGGCTACACCTTC.

V gene TRBV5-4 combines with J gene TRBJ2-5; 8 bases match TRBD2. Germline V CDR1 and CDR2: SGHNT, YYREEE (reference sequence). V trimming: 9 bases; J trimming: 5 bases; junction bases outside the gene matches: 6. This CDR3 has 12 amino acids. DNA for the CDR3: TGTGCCATCGGGAGGGGAGAGGAGACCCAGTACTTC. It translates to CAIGRGEETQYF.

This clone was counted a single time. The V gene is TRBV5-1, the J gene TRBJ2-5; no firm D call. The germline V and J ends were trimmed by 0 bases and 5 bases, with 8 bases remaining between them. CDR3 length: 13 residues. From germline, CDR1 is SGHRS and CDR2 YFSETQ. CDR3 DNA sequence: TGCGCCAGCAGCTTGGGGCGGCTGGAGACCCAGTACTTC. Translation: CASSLGRLETQYF.

This chain uses TRBV19 with TRBJ1-1, with D perhaps TRBD1 (6 bases). Germline assignment: CDR1 LNHDA and CDR2 SQIVND (reference sequence). There are 13 residues in the CDR3. Trimming left V 5 bases short and J 4 bases short, with 11 bases between. The CDR3 spells CASSSQGATEAFF. In DNA form, the CDR3 reads TGTGCCAGTAGTTCACAGGGAGCCACTGAAGCTTTCTTT. Full variable domain (rest looked up from reference TRBV19 and TRBJ1-1): DGGITQSPKYLFRKEGQNVTLSCEQNLNHDAMYWYRQDPGQGLRLIYYSQIVNDFQKGDIAEGYSVSREKKESFPLTVTSAQKNPTAFYLCASSSQGATEAFFGQGTRLTVV.

This rearrangement joins TRBV7-2 to TRBJ2-7, with D unclear. Germline CDR1 reads SGHTA; CDR2 reads FQGNSA. This CDR3 is built from 13 residues. V lost 2 bases to trimming and J lost 2 bases, with 7 bases between them. CDR3 in amino acids: CASSLNLPYEQYF. For the CDR3, the DNA is TGTGCCAGCAGCTTAAACTTACCCTACGAGCAGTACTTC.

This clone was detected a few times. The chain employs TRBV19 and TRBJ1-2; D is ambiguous. The CDR3 is made up of 13 amino acids. V shed 6 bases and J shed 6 bases, with 14 bases lying between them. CDR1 is LNHDA, CDR2 SQIVND, per germline (reference sequence). The DNA of the CDR3 is TGTGCCAGTAGGGGAGGCCCCTCGGATGGCTACACCTTC. Encoded protein: CASRGGPSDGYTF.

This clone was detected only once. This sequence joins TRBV11-2 and TRBJ2-5; D remains unclear. The CDR3 has 12 residues. Germline assignment: CDR1 SGHAT and CDR2 FQNNGV. Trimming took off 2 bases at V and 4 bases at J, with 5 bases between the two ends. The CDR3 sequence is CASSLTTETQYF. The CDR3 nucleotides are TGTGCCAGCAGCTTAACAACAGAGACCCAGTACTTC.

The rearrangement uses TRBV19 and TRBJ2-1; TRBD2 aligns across 7 bases. This CDR3 is 15 amino acids long. Per the germline V gene, CDR1 is LNHDA and CDR2 is SQIVND (reference sequence). V gave up 3 bases and J gave up 2 bases; unmatched junction bases: 4. CDR3 in amino acids: CASSMVLAAYNEQFF. The DNA of the CDR3 is TGTGCCAGTAGTATGGTCCTAGCGGCCTACAATGAGCAGTTCTTC. Full variable domain (outside the CDR3, taken from reference TRBV19 and TRBJ2-1): DGGITQSPKYLFRKEGQNVTLSCEQNLNHDAMYWYRQDPGQGLRLIYYSQIVNDFQKGDIAEGYSVSREKKESFPLTVTSAQKNPTAFYLCASSMVLAAYNEQFFGPGTRLTVL.

V and J are TRBV5-1 and TRBJ1-1; 11 bases map to TRBD1. CDR3 size: 15 residues. Germline V gene sequence: CDR1 SGHRS, CDR2 YFSETQ. The V and J ends lost 1 base and 6 bases, in that order; junction bases with no gene match: 5. Here the CDR3 reads CASSLLGQGAAEAFF. The CDR3, as DNA: TGCGCCAGCAGCTTGTTAGGACAGGGGGCTGCTGAAGCTTTCTTT. Variable domain in full (rest from reference TRBV5-1 and TRBJ1-1): KAGVTQTPRYLIKTRGQQVTLSCSPISGHRSVSWYQQTPGQGLQFLFEYFSETQRNKGNFPGRFSGRQFSNSRSEMNVSTLELGDSALYLCASSLLGQGAAEAFFGQGTRLTVV.

This clone has just a few counts. This chain joins TRBV19 and TRBJ1-5; a possible D gene is TRBD1 (5 bases). Germline CDR1 reads LNHDA; CDR2 reads SQIVND (reference sequence). V was pared by 3 bases and J by 7 bases, with 10 bases between. The CDR3 is 13 amino acids. The chain's CDR3 is CASSISGDQPQHF. The CDR3 bases are TGTGCCAGTAGTATTTCGGGGGACCAGCCCCAGCATTTT.

J is TRBJ2-7 and V is TRBV19; D possibly corresponds to TRBD2 (6 bases). The CDR3 has 15 residues. Germline V gene data show CDR1 as LNHDA and CDR2 as SQIVND (reference sequence). Trimming took 5 bases from V and 6 from J, leaving 20 bases between them. DNA of the CDR3: TGTGCCAGTAGTGTATCGTTGGGACTGGGGCTCGAGCAGTACTTC. Protein sequence: CASSVSLGLGLEQYF. Supplemented by reference TRBV19 and TRBJ2-7, the full variable domain reads DGGITQSPKYLFRKEGQNVTLSCEQNLNHDAMYWYRQDPGQGLRLIYYSQIVNDFQKGDIAEGYSVSREKKESFPLTVTSAQKNPTAFYLCASSVSLGLGLEQYFGPGTRLTVT.

The chain carries TRBV15 and TRBJ1-4; 7 positions agree with TRBD1. The V and J ends lost 5 bases and 4 bases, in that order; junction bases with no gene match: 7. In germline, CDR1 is LNHNV, CDR2 YYDKDF (reference sequence). The CDR3 extends over 15 amino acids. Here the CDR3 DNA reads TGTGCCACCAGCGGGACAGAGGAACTTAATGAAAAACTGTTTTTT. Translated, it gives CATSGTEELNEKLFF.

The V gene is TRBV20-1, the J gene TRBJ1-2; no reliable D call. The CDR3 spans 14 residues. Deletions cut 5 bases from V and 2 bases from J, with 15 bases between. CDR1 is DFQATT, CDR2 SNEGSKA, per germline (reference sequence). CDR3 amino acids: CSAGAELPNYGYTF. DNA of the CDR3: TGCAGTGCTGGTGCAGAATTACCGAACTATGGCTACACCTTC.

This clone was seen more than once but under ten times. For the CDR3, the DNA is TGTGCCAGCAGTGAAGCCGCGCAACTCGAAGCTTTCTTT. Protein sequence: CASSEAAQLEAFF. The chain employs TRBV2 and TRBJ1-1; D ambiguous. Germline CDR1 is SNHLY and CDR2 is FYNNEI. V shed 0 bases and J shed 8 bases, with 10 bases lying between them. CDR3 length: 13 residues.

CDR3 protein: CATSDPASGRGWETQYF. The CDR3 coding sequence is TGTGCCACCAGTGATCCGGCTAGCGGGAGGGGGTGGGAGACCCAGTACTTC. This chain uses TRBV24-1 with TRBJ2-5, with 12 positions matching TRBD2. The CDR3 is made up of 17 amino acids. Germline loops: CDR1 KGHDR, CDR2 SFDVKD. The J segment lost 5 bases and the V segment lost 3 bases, leaving 9 bases of the junction unmatched.

This clone was seen repeatedly, ten times or more. The CDR3 is CASSQDGGAGANVLTF. The DNA for the CDR3 is TGCGCCAGCAGCCAAGACGGGGGGGCTGGGGCCAACGTCCTGACTTTC. This rearrangement joins TRBV4-3 to TRBJ2-6; 8 nucleotides align to TRBD2. J gave up 2 bases and V 0 bases, and 0 bases lay outside the gene matches. Germline V lookup: CDR1 LGHNA, CDR2 YSLEER. The CDR3 extends over 16 amino acids.

This clone was seen a single time. V is TRBV5-4 and J is TRBJ2-7; possibly TRBD1 for D (6 bases). The CDR3 totals 14 residues. Germline CDR1 SGHNT, CDR2 YYREEE (reference sequence). The V end was cut by 2 bases, the J end by 2 bases, with 11 bases between. The CDR3 spells CASSLLTGTYEQYF. CDR3 DNA: TGTGCCAGCAGCTTACTGACAGGAACCTACGAGCAGTACTTC.

This clone occurred a few times. V and J are TRBV27 and TRBJ2-7, with a possible D match to TRBD1 (6 bases). Per germline, CDR1 MNHEY and CDR2 SMNVEV (reference sequence). The CDR3 contains 13 residues. The ends were cut back, 5 bases at V and 6 bases at J, with 14 bases in the middle. CDR3: CASSRAGVVEQYF. CDR3 sequence (DNA): TGTGCCAGCAGTAGGGCAGGGGTCGTCGAGCAGTACTTC.

This rearrangement joins TRBV11-3 to TRBJ2-5, with TRBD2 identical over 10 bases. Germline CDR1 SGHNT, CDR2 YENEEA. Trimming took 1 base from V and 4 from J; bases not matched to a gene: 6. The CDR3 contains 16 residues. CDR3: CASSLATSGPIETQYF. As DNA, the CDR3 is TGTGCCAGCAGCTTAGCGACTAGCGGGCCGATAGAGACCCAGTACTTC.

This clone was observed at least ten times. Other DNA sequences in this sample translate to the same CDR3. The chain uses TRBV18 and TRBJ2-5; TRBD1 aligns across 7 bases. V trimming: 2 bases; J trimming: 1 base; junction bases outside the gene matches: 1. Germline lookup yields CDR1 KGHSH and CDR2 LQKENI. The CDR3 is made up of 14 amino acids. CDR3 in amino acids: CASSPGTAQETQYF. The DNA of the CDR3 is TGTGCCAGCTCACCAGGGACAGCCCAAGAGACCCAGTACTTC.

Here the CDR3 reads CASAMRAEAFF. The CDR3 DNA reads TGTGCTAGTGCCATGAGGGCTGAAGCTTTCTTT. The gene calls are TRBV12-5 and TRBJ1-1, with D uncertain. The CDR3 is made up of 11 amino acids. The germline V and J ends were trimmed by 7 bases and 6 bases, with 9 bases remaining between them. Germline values: CDR1 LGHNT, CDR2 FRNRAP.

The CDR3 here is CASSSGTHTIEAFF. The CDR3 nucleotides read TGTGCCAGCAGTTCCGGGACACATACGATTGAAGCTTTCTTT. This chain links TRBV6-5 with TRBJ1-1; a possible D gene is TRBD1 (6 bases). The germline V gene encodes CDR1 MNHEY and CDR2 SVGAGI. Trimming took off 4 bases at V and 7 bases at J, with 16 bases between the two ends. The CDR3 consists of 14 residues.